This T cell receptor beta chain was recovered during a study of glioma-infiltrating T cells after dendritic cell vaccination. Measured with immunoSEQ multiplex PCR; TCRdb has only the in-frame clones, and not every one. The table includes around 100,000 clones, roughly four fifths detected once. CDR1 and CDR2 (germline): SGHNT, YYREEE (reference sequence). The CDR3 spans 15 residues. With V trimmed by 6 bases and J by 6 bases, 9 bases remained unmatched. Only patients with spare fresh-frozen tumor and over two years of follow-up were included. This receptor was taken from a human donor with glioblastoma. The source was blood, collected before dendritic cell vaccination. The chain employs TRBV5-4 and TRBJ2-7, with TRBD2 matching over 13 bases. DNA for the CDR3: TGTGCCAGCACCCAGGGACTAGCGGGGCGGGGCGAGCAGTACTTC. Protein product: CASTQGLAGRGEQYF.